Sequencing of this T cell receptor (beta chain) was carried out in a study of identifying expanded T cells in peripheral blood. The study's findings and limits: Across healthy donors, higher total template counts meant significantly greater roughly 2-week count variance. Over around two and four weeks, about 15 and 19 clones changed, versus around 1.3 between replicates.

Germline CDR1 and CDR2: WSHSY and SAAADI. The CDR3 loop spans 13 amino acids. With 4 bases removed from V and 2 bases from J, the gap between germline ends came to 8 bases. As concerns this clone: Its target is not known.

Healthy donors had no documented immune events, such as infections, while sampled. Clones were sequenced by immunoSEQ multiplex PCR, and TCRdb holds only the in-frame ones, with some missing. This table holds some 95,000 clones, nearly 90% found once. The TCR comes from a person between 18 and 75 years old in good health. Input material: blood. The gene calls are TRBV10-2 and TRBJ1-2; unclear D gene. The CDR3 protein is CASSGGGNYGYTF. CDR3 nucleotides: TGCGCCAGCAGTGGGGGTGGCAACTATGGCTACACCTTC.